This T cell receptor (beta chain) was observed in a study of shared clonotypes between healthy human individuals. Loaded into unsorted PBMC replicate PCRs was about 0.3 ug DNA, about 30,000 T cell genomes. Repertoires were generated with immunoSEQ multiplex PCR, while TCRdb's copy carries only in-frame clones and drops some. Of roughly 450,000 clones listed, 60% to 85% are singletons. Looked up from germline, CDR1 is WSHSY and CDR2 is SAAADI. This CDR3 contains 12 residues. V was clipped by 6 bases and J by 6 bases, with 12 bases between them. Findings and limits, study-wide: Researchers sampled only blood; tissue repertoires likely differ.

There were no recent acute infections or vaccinations among the donors, who were healthy HIV-negative adults. Worth noting for this clone: Its target is not known.

The receptor comes from a woman in her thirties or forties in good health. Some clones in this sample may be carry-over from other donors' samples. Sample: PBMCs. The chain combines TRBV10-2 with TRBJ2-7, with D perhaps matching TRBD1 (5 bases). The CDR3 DNA follows: TGCGCCAGCAGCTGGCAAGGGGCCGAGCAGTACTTC. It yields the protein CASSWQGAEQYF.